The 11 T cell receptor beta chains below come from one sample, sequenced in a study of blood T cell repertoires in COVID-19. Assay: immunoSEQ multiplex PCR; the TCRdb copy retains only in-frame clones and omits some. Of some 130,000 clones listed, around four fifths are singletons. Sequencing used peripheral blood. All receptors come from a man in his 60s who had recovered from COVID-19.

CDR3 residues: CASSGSQGAFYGYTF. Written as DNA, the CDR3 is TGCGCCAGCAGCGGATCCCAGGGGGCCTTCTATGGCTACACCTTC. The chain joins TRBV5-1 to TRBJ1-2; 8 positions agree with TRBD1. The germline CDR1 and CDR2 sequences are SGHRS and YFSETQ. Unmatched junction bases numbered 9, after V lost 4 bases and J lost 4 bases. This CDR3 has 15 residues.

The chain links TRBV4-1 to TRBJ1-1, with D perhaps TRBD1 (5 bases). The ends were cut back, 0 bases at V and 4 bases at J, with 12 bases in the middle. This CDR3 is built from 15 residues. The germline V gene has CDR1 MGHRA and CDR2 YSYEKL. The CDR3 reads CASSQDDLGGTEAFF. In DNA, the CDR3 is TGCGCCAGCAGCCAAGATGACCTCGGGGGCACTGAAGCTTTCTTT.

The J gene is TRBJ2-3, the V gene TRBV5-1; 8 bases line up with TRBD1. The germline gives CDR1 SGHRS, CDR2 YFSETQ. Trimming took 3 bases from V and 5 from J; bases not matched to a gene: 5. The CDR3 loop spans 14 amino acids. The CDR3 region is CASSYRTGQDTQYF. The CDR3 bases are TGCGCCAGCAGCTACAGGACAGGGCAAGATACGCAGTATTTT.

This clone was seen only a few times. V usage is TRBV7-9 and J usage is TRBJ1-1, with D possibly matching TRBD1 (6 bases). The germline CDR1 and CDR2 sequences are SEHNR and FQNEAQ (reference sequence). Trimming removed 1 base at V and 0 bases at J, with 9 bases between. The CDR3 is 15 residues long. The CDR3 DNA follows: TGTGCCAGCAGCTTAGGACAGGTCCTGAACACTGAAGCTTTCTTT. Its translation: CASSLGQVLNTEAFF.

The chain combines TRBV13 with TRBJ2-2, with D tentatively TRBD2 (6 bases). Per the germline V gene, CDR1 is PRHDT and CDR2 is FYEKMQ (reference sequence). The CDR3 covers 15 residues. The V and J ends lost 6 bases and 1 base respectively, with 12 bases between them. Here the CDR3 DNA reads TGTGCCAGCAGACCGGGACTGGGGAACACCGGGGAGCTGTTTTTT. It specifies CASRPGLGNTGELFF.

This clone has only one observation. The chain couples TRBV27 to TRBJ2-7; 8 positions agree with TRBD1. This CDR3 contains 13 residues. The ends lost 3 bases at V and 4 bases at J; junction bases unmatched: 2. The germline V gene has CDR1 MNHEY and CDR2 SMNVEV (reference sequence). The CDR3 sequence is CASSFGQGYEQYF. CDR3 in DNA: TGTGCCAGCAGTTTTGGACAGGGTTACGAGCAGTACTTC.

Regarding this clone: The sample carries other DNA sequences with the same CDR3. The chain joins TRBV2 to TRBJ2-1; 13 positions agree with TRBD2. CDR1 and CDR2 from the germline V gene are SNHLY and FYNNEI. The CDR3 is 15 residues long. The V segment lost 1 base and the J segment 6 bases; nucleotides outside the gene matches: 0. The CDR3 DNA reads TGTGCCAGCAGTGAAGGACTAGCGGGGGGCAATGAGCAGTTCTTC. Translating it yields CASSEGLAGGNEQFF.

The V call is TRBV28, the J call TRBJ1-2; 9 positions match TRBD1. The CDR3 is 16 amino acids. V gave up 6 bases and J gave up 2 bases; unmatched junction bases: 10. Per the germline V gene, CDR1 is MDHEN and CDR2 is SYDVKM. The CDR3 is CASSSYFGQGNYGYTF. CDR3 nucleotide sequence: TGTGCCAGCAGCTCCTACTTCGGACAGGGGAACTATGGCTACACCTTC.

This clone was counted a few times. The rearrangement uses TRBV3-1 (or the pseudogene TRBV3-2) and TRBJ2-2; 9 nucleotides agree with TRBD2. The CDR3 extends over 14 amino acids. Germline lookup yields CDR1 LGHDT and CDR2 YNNKEL (reference sequence). The trim removed 6 bases at V and 4 bases at J, leaving 3 bases unmatched. The CDR3 bases are TGTGCCAGCAGAGGACTAGCGAGCACCGGGGAGCTGTTTTTT. This encodes CASRGLASTGELFF.

V gene TRBV24-1 combines with J gene TRBJ2-1; D may be TRBD1 (5 bases). This CDR3 contains 14 residues. Germline CDR1 reads KGHDR; CDR2 reads SFDVKD. Trimming stripped 7 bases from V and 9 bases from J, with 18 bases between. The CDR3 nucleotides read TGTGCCACCAGAGTTCGTGGCGGCACAGGTGAGCAGTTCTTC. This translates into CATRVRGGTGEQFF.

The CDR3 sequence is CSARGYTGYTF. The CDR3 nucleotides read TGCAGTGCTAGAGGATACACTGGCTACACCTTC. The chain has TRBV20-1 and TRBJ1-2; D unresolved. The germline gives CDR1 DFQATT, CDR2 SNEGSKA (reference sequence). This CDR3 contains 11 residues. The V and J ends lost 1 base and 7 bases respectively, with 7 bases between them.